A selection of T cell receptor beta chains follows, all from one sample in a study of metastatic and nonmetastatic thyroid tumors. Using MiXCR, TCRdb re-called clones from the PCR reads. Among 4,500 or so clones listed, around 36% were seen once. The sample was adjacent normal tissue. All receptors derive from a female donor with papillary thyroid cancer or a benign thyroid nodule (not recorded which). Some clones in this sample may be carry-over from other donors' samples. The CDR3 runs from the conserved cysteine through the conserved F or W. The D gene is left open where the match is weak. Clone size is not always given. Where it is, it says once, few, many or a class for expanded clones.

V: TRBV2
size: -
J: TRBJ2-2
D: -
CDR3: CASRGAGELFF
DNA: TGTGCCAGCAGGGGTGCCGGGGAGCTGTTTTTT

V: TRBV20-1
size: once
J: TRBJ1-1
D: -
CDR3: CSARDQGRWTEAFF
DNA: TGCAGTGCTAGAGATCAGGGAAGATGGACTGAAGCTTTCTTT

V: TRBV27
size: few
J: TRBJ2-7
D: TRBD2
CDR3: CASSLVGGRAYEQYF
DNA: TGTGCCAGCAGTTTAGTAGGCGGGAGAGCCTACGAGCAGTACTTC

V: TRBV12-3/TRBV12-4
size: -
J: TRBJ2-2
D: TRBD1
CDR3: CGCRTGGANTGELFF
DNA: TGTGGGTGCAGGACAGGGGGCGCGAACACCGGGGAGCTGTTTTTT

V: TRBV20-1
size: -
J: TRBJ1-1
D: -
CDR3: CSAQGLDTEAFF
DNA: TGCAGTGCCCAGGGGCTGGACACTGAAGCTTTCTTT

V: TRBV27
size: -
J: TRBJ1-1
D: TRBD1
CDR3: CASSAQTGAAFF
DNA: TGTGCCAGCAGTGCCCAAACAGGGGCGGCTTTCTTT

V: TRBV5-7
size: -
J: TRBJ2-4
D: -
CDR3: CASSTSQNIQYF
DNA: TGTGCCAGCAGCACAAGCCAAAACATTCAGTACTTC

V: TRBV5-1
size: -
J: TRBJ2-3
D: -
CDR3: CASSLSEPTDTQYF
DNA: TGCGCCAGCAGCTTGAGCGAACCCACAGATACGCAGTATTTT

V: TRBV11-3
size: -
J: TRBJ1-1
D: -
CDR3: CASSLAGGMTEAFF
DNA: TGTGCCAGCAGCTTAGCGGGGGGCATGACTGAAGCTTTCTTT

V: TRBV2
size: -
J: TRBJ2-2
D: -
CDR3: CASSEGRAGVTGELFF
DNA: TGTGCCAGCAGCGAAGGCAGGGCTGGAGTGACCGGGGAGCTGTTTTTT

V: TRBV6-5
size: few
J: TRBJ1-3
D: -
CDR3: CASSYSTVTGNTIYF
DNA: TGTGCCAGCAGTTACTCGACTGTCACCGGAAACACCATATATTTT

V: TRBV5-1
size: few
J: TRBJ1-4
D: -
CDR3: CASSLDPQEKLFF
DNA: TGCGCCAGCAGCTTGGACCCGCAGGAAAAACTGTTTTTT

V: TRBV27
size: -
J: TRBJ2-7
D: -
CDR3: CASSLTPLREQYF
DNA: TGTGCCAGCAGTTTGACCCCCCTTCGCGAGCAGTACTTC

V: TRBV27
size: few
J: TRBJ1-1
D: -
CDR3: CASGVGRSRINTEAFF
DNA: TGTGCCAGCGGGGTTGGCAGGAGCAGAATTAACACTGAAGCTTTCTTT

V: TRBV18
size: -
J: TRBJ2-7
D: TRBD1
CDR3: CASSPLMAAGTGHYEQYF
DNA: TGTGCCAGCTCACCACTAATGGCCGCCGGGACAGGTCATTACGAGCAGTACTTC

V: TRBV20-1
size: few
J: TRBJ1-2
D: -
CDR3: CSAYYGYTF
DNA: TGCAGTGCTTATTATGGCTACACCTTC

V: TRBV11-3
size: -
J: TRBJ2-2
D: -
CDR3: CASSPNTGELFF
DNA: TGTGCCAGCAGCCCGAACACCGGGGAGCTGTTTTTT

V: TRBV11-1
size: -
J: TRBJ2-1
D: TRBD2
CDR3: CASSLGPAGGPNEQFF
DNA: TGTGCCAGCAGCTTAGGCCCAGCGGGAGGGCCTAATGAGCAGTTCTTC

V: TRBV5-1
size: -
J: TRBJ2-1
D: TRBD2
CDR3: CASSPSGLGLGNEQFF
DNA: TGCGCCAGCAGCCCATCGGGACTAGGTTTGGGTAATGAGCAGTTCTTC

V: TRBV20-1
size: -
J: TRBJ1-5
D: -
CDR3: CSAGGDGGGNQPQHF
DNA: TGCAGTGCTGGGGGGGATGGTGGGGGCAATCAGCCCCAGCATTTT

V: TRBV7-2
size: few
J: TRBJ2-7
D: -
CDR3: CASSSFFTPQYF
DNA: TGTGCCAGCAGTTCTTTTTTTACCCCGCAGTACTTC

V: TRBV6-1
size: few
J: TRBJ2-1
D: -
CDR3: CASGVQDRYYNEQFF
DNA: TGTGCCAGCGGAGTTCAGGACAGATACTACAATGAGCAGTTCTTC

V: TRBV9
size: -
J: TRBJ2-7
D: TRBD1
CDR3: CASSVRGQGYEQYF
DNA: TGTGCCAGCAGCGTAAGGGGACAGGGTTACGAGCAGTACTTC

V: TRBV12-3/TRBV12-4
size: few
J: TRBJ2-7
D: TRBD2
CDR3: CASSLAGLSYEQYF
DNA: TGTGCCAGCAGCCTAGCGGGTCTCTCCTACGAGCAGTACTTC

V: TRBV20-1
size: -
J: TRBJ2-3
D: -
CDR3: CSAQGGITDTQYF
DNA: TGCAGTGCGCAGGGAGGAATCACAGATACGCAGTATTTT

V: TRBV6-1
size: -
J: TRBJ1-6
D: TRBD1
CDR3: CASSMAGGSPLHF
DNA: TGTGCCAGCAGTATGGCAGGGGGTTCACCCCTCCACTTT

V: TRBV4-2
size: -
J: TRBJ2-3
D: TRBD2
CDR3: CASSQVTGGGSDTQYF
DNA: TGTGCCAGCAGCCAAGTAACCGGGGGGGGCTCGGATACGCAGTATTTT

V: TRBV6-2/TRBV6-3
size: -
J: TRBJ2-1
D: -
CDR3: CASSYSGVLNEQFF
DNA: TGTGCCAGCAGTTACTCCGGGGTCCTAAATGAGCAGTTCTTC

V: TRBV19
size: few
J: TRBJ2-7
D: -
CDR3: CASSSGTPYEQYF
DNA: TGTGCCAGTAGCTCCGGGACACCCTACGAGCAGTACTTC

V: TRBV9
size: many
J: TRBJ2-3
D: TRBD2
CDR3: CASSVEGRDMQYF
DNA: TGTGCCAGCAGCGTAGAAGGGAGGGATATGCAGTATTTT

V: TRBV20-1
size: few
J: TRBJ1-5
D: -
CDR3: CSAGGEVGGNQPQHF
DNA: TGCAGTGCTGGGGGGGAGGTTGGGGGCAATCAGCCCCAGCATTTT

V: TRBV2
size: few
J: TRBJ1-5
D: -
CDR3: CASSDLTFNQPQHF
DNA: TGTGCCAGCAGTGATCTGACCTTCAATCAGCCCCAGCATTTT

V: TRBV18
size: -
J: TRBJ2-5
D: -
CDR3: CASSPANSETQYF
DNA: TGTGCCAGCTCACCAGCTAATTCCGAGACCCAGTACTTC

V: TRBV4-2
size: -
J: TRBJ2-7
D: TRBD1
CDR3: CASSHNDRGLLYEQYF
DNA: TGTGCCAGCAGCCACAACGACAGGGGTCTACTCTACGAGCAGTACTTC

V: TRBV6-1
size: -
J: TRBJ2-1
D: TRBD2
CDR3: CASRSGTSGNNEQFF
DNA: TGTGCCAGCAGGTCCGGGACTAGCGGGAACAATGAGCAGTTCTTC

V: TRBV30
size: -
J: TRBJ2-7
D: TRBD1
CDR3: CAWSTGTGDEQYF
DNA: TGTGCCTGGAGTACCGGGACAGGGGACGAGCAGTACTTC

V: TRBV4-1
size: -
J: TRBJ1-6
D: TRBD1
CDR3: CASSQGDSSYNSPLHF
DNA: TGCGCCAGCAGCCAAGGGGACAGCTCCTATAATTCACCCCTCCACTTT

V: TRBV28
size: -
J: TRBJ1-1
D: -
CDR3: CASSLTQTEAEAFF
DNA: TGTGCCAGCAGTTTAACTCAGACAGAGGCTGAAGCTTTCTTT

V: TRBV12-3/TRBV12-4
size: large
J: TRBJ1-1
D: -
CDR3: CASRPDSRPEAFF
DNA: TGTGCCAGCAGACCCGACAGTCGCCCTGAAGCTTTCTTT

V: TRBV2
size: medium-sized
J: TRBJ2-1
D: TRBD2
CDR3: CASSRTSGDNEQFF
DNA: TGTGCCAGCAGTCGGACTAGCGGTGACAATGAGCAGTTCTTC